These T cell receptor beta chains were read from a single sample in a study of blood T cell repertoires in COVID-19. Using immunoSEQ multiplex PCR, the repertoire was profiled, and TCRdb retains in-frame clones only, with some absent. This sample has 200,000 to 250,000 clones, with 75% to 85% found just once. Sequences were obtained from PBMCs or T cells enriched from blood (not recorded which). The origin of the receptors is a woman in her forties or fifties with acute COVID-19. Each CDR3 is given with its conserved first and last residue. The D gene is left open where the match is weak. Size is stated for part of the rows, as once, few or many counts, or as a class when the clone is expanded.

clone size	V gene	D gene	J gene	CDR3 protein	CDR3 DNA
few	TRBV19	TRBD1	TRBJ2-5	CASGGQGSEETQYF	TGTGCCAGTGGGGGACAGGGCTCTGAAGAGACCCAGTACTTC
NA	TRBV30	NA	TRBJ1-5	CAWSVSGWNQPQHF	TGTGCCTGGAGTGTATCAGGGTGGAATCAGCCCCAGCATTTT
NA	TRBV19	TRBD1	TRBJ1-5	CASTRDRDFFGGFQPQHF	TGTGCCAGCACCCGGGACAGGGACTTCTTTGGGGGTTTCCAGCCCCAGCATTTT
NA	TRBV6-1	NA	TRBJ1-4	CASSEEVRVATNEKLFF	TGTGCCAGCAGTGAAGAGGTCAGGGTTGCAACTAATGAAAAACTGTTTTTT
NA	TRBV18	TRBD1	TRBJ2-7	CASSQDREVGREQYF	TGTGCCAGCTCACAGGACAGGGAGGTTGGGCGCGAGCAGTACTTC
NA	TRBV27	NA	TRBJ2-7	CASSGQTYEQYF	TGTGCCAGCAGCGGACAGACCTACGAGCAGTACTTC
once	TRBV11-2	TRBD2	TRBJ2-2	CASSSGLAPGELFF	TGTGCCAGCAGCTCCGGACTAGCGCCCGGGGAGCTGTTTTTT
few	TRBV19	NA	TRBJ1-2	CATGRGANYGYTF	TGTGCCACAGGGAGGGGAGCTAACTATGGCTACACCTTC
NA	TRBV7-9	TRBD2	TRBJ2-5	CASSARGGQETQYF	TGTGCCAGCAGCGCCCGGGGGGGGCAAGAGACCCAGTACTTC
NA	TRBV7-2	TRBD1	TRBJ1-6	CASSPRRRTGTGVSPLHF	TGTGCCAGCAGCCCTAGGCGACGGACTGGGACAGGCGTTTCACCCCTCCACTTT
few	TRBV19	TRBD1	TRBJ1-1	CATFDRGRAGGSEAFF	TGTGCCACCTTCGACAGGGGGCGCGCCGGGGGTTCTGAAGCTTTCTTT
NA	TRBV10-2	NA	TRBJ1-2	CASSESTGSWGYTF	TGCGCCAGCAGTGAGTCTACAGGGAGCTGGGGCTACACCTTC
NA	TRBV6-1	NA	TRBJ1-2	CASSEVQPAYGYTF	TGTGCCAGCAGTGAAGTACAGCCTGCCTATGGCTACACCTTC
NA	TRBV9	NA	TRBJ2-5	CASSARQAETQYF	TGTGCCAGCAGCGCCCGACAGGCCGAGACCCAGTACTTC
NA	TRBV29-1	NA	TRBJ2-5	CSVIPGLLQETQYF	TGCAGCGTGATACCGGGACTCCTCCAAGAGACCCAGTACTTC
NA	TRBV11-3	NA	TRBJ2-7	CASSLSHPGNPTQQYF	TGTGCCAGCAGCTTATCTCACCCGGGGAACCCTACGCAGCAGTACTTC
NA	TRBV19	TRBD1	TRBJ2-5	CASSMGQGGKTQYF	TGTGCCAGTAGTATGGGACAGGGCGGCAAGACCCAGTACTTC
NA	TRBV27	TRBD1	TRBJ2-5	CASKWQGAQETQYF	TGTGCCAGCAAATGGCAGGGGGCTCAGGAGACCCAGTACTTC
NA	TRBV29-1	TRBD1	TRBJ2-1	CGYRGVTGSNEQFF	TGCGGATACAGGGGAGTGACGGGGTCCAATGAGCAGTTCTTC
NA	TRBV19	NA	TRBJ1-2	CASTRGDDYGYTF	TGTGCCAGTACGCGGGGGGACGACTATGGCTACACCTTC
NA	TRBV2	NA	TRBJ1-3	CASSDARADGNTIYF	TGTGCCAGCAGTGATGCCAGGGCGGATGGAAACACCATATATTTT
NA	TRBV5-8	TRBD1	TRBJ1-5	CASSLGTGRSNQPQHF	TGTGCCAGCAGCCTCGGGACAGGGCGCAGCAATCAGCCCCAGCATTTT
NA	TRBV27	NA	TRBJ1-5	CASSFLSNQPQHF	TGTGCCAGCAGTTTCCTCAGCAATCAGCCCCAGCATTTT
NA	TRBV30	TRBD2	TRBJ2-5	CACPTSGKETQYF	TGTGCCTGCCCGACTAGCGGGAAAGAGACCCAGTACTTC
NA	TRBV9	NA	TRBJ2-7	CASSVDFGRSYEQYF	TGTGCCAGCAGCGTAGATTTCGGCAGGTCCTACGAGCAGTACTTC
NA	TRBV6-1	TRBD1	TRBJ2-3	CASRIRDRGSDTQYF	TGTGCCAGCAGAATCCGGGACAGGGGTTCAGATACGCAGTATTTT
NA	TRBV7-9	TRBD2	TRBJ2-1	CASSLLAGEQFF	TGTGCCAGCAGCTTACTAGCGGGGGAGCAGTTCTTC
NA	TRBV27	NA	TRBJ1-4	CASSLQGFNEKLFF	TGTGCCAGCAGTCTACAGGGATTTAACGAAAAACTGTTTTTT
NA	TRBV19	TRBD1	TRBJ1-2	CASRPTGRKYGYTF	TGTGCCAGTAGGCCGACAGGGAGAAAATATGGCTACACCTTC
NA	TRBV27	TRBD1	TRBJ1-2	CASSTRGRGGYTF	TGTGCCAGCAGCACCAGGGGGCGGGGTGGCTACACCTTC
NA	TRBV12-3/TRBV12-4	NA	TRBJ1-1	CASSRNTEAFF	TGTGCCAGCAGTCGTAACACTGAAGCTTTCTTT
NA	TRBV7-2	NA	TRBJ1-5	CASSLVGPRGQPQHF	TGTGCCAGCAGCTTAGTCGGGCCAAGGGGTCAGCCCCAGCATTTT
NA	TRBV5-1	NA	TRBJ1-1	CASSSFSMNTEAFF	TGCGCCAGCAGCTCCTTTTCTATGAACACTGAAGCTTTCTTT
NA	TRBV7-2	NA	TRBJ2-7	CATRPGGDSEQYF	TGTGCCACCCGGCCGGGCGGAGACAGCGAGCAGTACTTC
NA	TRBV9	TRBD1	TRBJ2-7	CASSVTGVYEQYF	TGTGCCAGCAGCGTAACAGGGGTTTACGAGCAGTACTTC
NA	TRBV7-8	TRBD2	TRBJ2-7	CASAGVGGGPNEQYF	TGTGCCAGCGCTGGAGTCGGGGGGGGGCCCAACGAGCAGTACTTC
NA	TRBV7-2	NA	TRBJ1-1	CASSQFRRRNTEAFF	TGTGCCAGCAGCCAATTCAGGAGGAGGAACACTGAAGCTTTCTTT
NA	TRBV6-5	TRBD1	TRBJ2-7	CASSDRGGYEQYF	TGTGCCAGCAGCGACAGGGGCGGGTACGAGCAGTACTTC
NA	TRBV9	NA	TRBJ2-1	CASSPRQVGDEQFF	TGTGCCAGCAGCCCCCGACAGGTAGGCGATGAGCAGTTCTTC
NA	TRBV29-1	TRBD1	TRBJ1-1	CSAVRQGGNTEAFF	TGCAGCGCCGTAAGACAGGGGGGGAACACTGAAGCTTTCTTT
NA	TRBV4-3	NA	TRBJ2-5	CASSLDRLETQYF	TGCGCCAGCAGCCTTGACAGGTTAGAGACCCAGTACTTC
NA	TRBV10-1	NA	TRBJ2-7	CASTASDYSYEQYF	TGCGCCAGCACCGCATCAGACTACTCCTACGAGCAGTACTTC